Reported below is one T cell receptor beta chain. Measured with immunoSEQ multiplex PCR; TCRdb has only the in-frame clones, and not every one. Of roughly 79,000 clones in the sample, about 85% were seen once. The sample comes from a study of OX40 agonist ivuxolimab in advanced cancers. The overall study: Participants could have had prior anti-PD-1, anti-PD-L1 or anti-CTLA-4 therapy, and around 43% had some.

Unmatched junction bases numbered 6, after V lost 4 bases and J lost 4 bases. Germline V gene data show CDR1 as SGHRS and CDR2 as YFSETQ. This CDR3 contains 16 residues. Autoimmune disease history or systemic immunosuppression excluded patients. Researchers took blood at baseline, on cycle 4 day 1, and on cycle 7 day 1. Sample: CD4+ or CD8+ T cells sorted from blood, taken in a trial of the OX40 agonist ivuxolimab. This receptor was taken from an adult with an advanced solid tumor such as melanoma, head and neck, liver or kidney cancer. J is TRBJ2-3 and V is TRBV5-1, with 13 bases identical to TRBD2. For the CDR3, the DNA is TGCGCCAGCAGCCCCGGACTAGCGGGAGTGGCAGATACGCAGTATTTT. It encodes CASSPGLAGVADTQYF.